This T cell receptor (beta chain) is from a study of beta chain features in type 1 diabetes. V shed 0 bases and J 6 bases; nucleotides not matched to a gene: 2. Germline V gene lookup returns CDR1 KGHSH and CDR2 LQKENI. CDR3 length equals 16 residues. Only a few counts were recorded for this clone. No antigen is known for it. Study-wide results and limits: cDNA sequencing could over-represent cells with high TCR expression. Moderately but significantly shorter TCRB CDR3s were found in Type 1 diabetes patients in all four CD4+ subsets.

The whole isolated RNA underwent reverse transcription, so sequencing captured expressed TCRB transcripts. This table comes from immunoSEQ multiplex PCR, and its TCRdb copy is limited to in-frame clones, with some not included. The repertoire has about 140,000 clones, about 7% of them found once; the top ten carry around 1.5%. Central memory, naive, regulatory and stem cell-like memory CD4+ cells were sorted by CD45RO/CCR7/CD25/CD127/CD95/CD27. The sequenced sample was central memory CD4+ T cells from blood. This chain links TRBV18 with TRBJ2-1; 13 bases agree with TRBD2. This clonotype originated in a woman under 40 in good health. Here the CDR3 reads CASSPPWTSGSNEQFF. The CDR3 DNA follows: TGTGCCAGCTCACCACCCTGGACTAGCGGGAGCAATGAGCAGTTCTTC.